A selection of T cell receptor beta chains follows, all from one sample in a study of immune cell composition in non-small cell lung cancer. Produced via immunoSEQ multiplex PCR; TCRdb's table is partial and in-frame only. In the table there are a few thousand clones, roughly 76% of which are singletons. Sequencing was done on a sample of lung tumor tissue. The origin of the receptors is a human donor with non-small cell lung cancer. Each CDR3 is given with its conserved first and last residue. D genes are given only for firm matches. Expanded clones get a size class; other rows say once, few or many, or leave the size out.

V	size	D	J	CDR3	DNA
TRBV5-4	NA	TRBD1	TRBJ1-2	CASSLARDRSNYGYTF	TGTGCCAGCAGCTTGGCCCGGGACAGATCTAACTATGGCTACACCTTC
TRBV9	few	TRBD2	TRBJ2-5	CASSVVPTGLAGAQETQYF	TGTGCCAGCAGCGTAGTACCCACAGGACTAGCGGGGGCCCAAGAGACCCAGTACTTC
TRBV7-8	NA	TRBD1	TRBJ2-3	CASSYPRQGQGTDTQYF	TGTGCCAGCAGCTACCCCCGACAGGGCCAGGGCACAGATACGCAGTATTTT
TRBV7-9	NA	TRBD1	TRBJ2-7	CASSLSGTASYEQYF	TGTGCCAGCAGCTTATCCGGGACAGCATCCTACGAGCAGTACTTC
TRBV4-1	large	TRBD2	TRBJ2-1	CASSQVPSGGSYNEQFF	TGCGCCAGCAGCCAAGTTCCCAGCGGGGGCTCCTACAATGAGCAGTTCTTC
TRBV5-6	once	TRBD2	TRBJ2-1	CASSSGLAGVPYNEQFF	TGTGCCAGCAGTTCGGGACTAGCGGGAGTCCCCTACAATGAGCAGTTCTTC
TRBV11-2	few	NA	TRBJ2-1	CASSISGSLFYNEQFF	TGTGCCAGCAGCATTTCAGGGTCCCTTTTCTACAATGAGCAGTTCTTC
TRBV19	NA	TRBD2	TRBJ2-7	CASSIAGGSEQYF	TGTGCCAGTAGTATAGCGGGGGGAAGTGAGCAGTACTTC
TRBV14	NA	TRBD1	TRBJ1-1	CASSPDRGFEAFF	TGTGCCAGCAGCCCGGACAGGGGGTTTGAAGCTTTCTTT
TRBV27	few	TRBD1	TRBJ2-7	CASSPRTGPLYEQYF	TGTGCCAGCAGTCCTAGGACAGGGCCCCTCTACGAGCAGTACTTC
TRBV5-1	NA	TRBD1	TRBJ2-7	CASGEPQGAYEQYF	TGCGCCAGCGGAGAACCTCAGGGGGCCTACGAGCAGTACTTC
TRBV19	NA	TRBD1	TRBJ2-5	CASSLGQGKETQYF	TGTGCCAGTAGCCTAGGACAGGGAAAAGAGACCCAGTACTTC
TRBV29-1	NA	TRBD1	TRBJ2-3	CSVEGQGADTQYF	TGCAGCGTTGAAGGACAGGGGGCAGATACGCAGTATTTT
TRBV7-8	NA	NA	TRBJ1-4	CASSLDRIGVEKLFF	TGTGCCAGCAGCTTAGATCGGATAGGGGTTGAAAAACTGTTTTTT
TRBV4-2	NA	NA	TRBJ1-3	CASSQDPGTTGNTIYF	TGTGCCAGCAGCCAAGATCCGGGTACTACTGGAAACACCATATATTTT
TRBV5-1	NA	TRBD1	TRBJ1-1	CASSPAGTGKAEAFF	TGCGCCAGCAGCCCCGCAGGGACAGGGAAAGCTGAAGCTTTCTTT
TRBV5-1	NA	NA	TRBJ1-1	CASRYREGDTEAFF	TGCGCCAGCAGATACAGGGAGGGAGACACTGAAGCTTTCTTT
TRBV11-1	few	TRBD2	TRBJ2-1	CASSLRTSGGSYNEQFF	TGTGCCAGCAGCTTAAGGACTAGCGGAGGCTCCTACAATGAGCAGTTCTTC
TRBV12-1	NA	NA	TRBJ2-7	CASSPCGSGVYEQYF	TGTGCCAGCAGCCCCTGCGGTAGCGGGGTCTACGAGCAGTACTTC
TRBV29-1	NA	TRBD2	TRBJ2-5	CSVRGGDETQYF	TGCAGCGTTCGCGGGGGGGATGAGACCCAGTACTTC
TRBV5-8	few	NA	TRBJ1-3	CASSSETGSGNTIYF	TGTGCCAGCAGCTCGGAGACGGGCTCTGGAAACACCATATATTTT
TRBV19	NA	TRBD2	TRBJ2-3	CASSLVGGRALSTDTQYF	TGTGCCAGTAGCCTAGTGGGCGGGAGGGCCCTGAGCACAGATACGCAGTATTTT
TRBV7-9	NA	TRBD1	TRBJ1-5	CASSPQGDQPQHF	TGTGCCAGCAGCCCGCAGGGGGATCAGCCCCAGCATTTT
TRBV2	NA	TRBD2	TRBJ2-1	CASTPGTSGWNEQFF	TGTGCCAGCACCCCCGGGACTAGCGGGTGGAATGAGCAGTTCTTC
TRBV4-2	NA	TRBD1	TRBJ2-4	CASSQAGAGTGLGNIQYF	TGTGCCAGCAGCCAAGCGGGGGCCGGGACAGGGCTGGGAAACATTCAGTACTTC
TRBV6-5	NA	TRBD2	TRBJ2-5	CASSTVAGGRETQYF	TGTGCCAGCAGTACCGTAGCGGGGGGCCGAGAGACCCAGTACTTC
TRBV2	NA	TRBD1	TRBJ2-7	CASRGQGISYEQYF	TGTGCCAGCAGGGGACAGGGGATCTCCTACGAGCAGTACTTC
TRBV9	few	TRBD1	TRBJ2-7	CASSVGQGVSYEQYF	TGTGCCAGCAGCGTAGGACAGGGGGTGAGCTACGAGCAGTACTTC
TRBV19	NA	TRBD1	TRBJ2-1	CASSRPGQGMGLNEQFF	TGTGCCAGTAGTAGACCGGGACAGGGAATGGGTCTCAATGAGCAGTTCTTC
TRBV14	once	NA	TRBJ2-7	CASSQDRGRFYEQYF	TGTGCCAGCAGCCAAGATCGAGGAAGATTCTACGAGCAGTACTTC